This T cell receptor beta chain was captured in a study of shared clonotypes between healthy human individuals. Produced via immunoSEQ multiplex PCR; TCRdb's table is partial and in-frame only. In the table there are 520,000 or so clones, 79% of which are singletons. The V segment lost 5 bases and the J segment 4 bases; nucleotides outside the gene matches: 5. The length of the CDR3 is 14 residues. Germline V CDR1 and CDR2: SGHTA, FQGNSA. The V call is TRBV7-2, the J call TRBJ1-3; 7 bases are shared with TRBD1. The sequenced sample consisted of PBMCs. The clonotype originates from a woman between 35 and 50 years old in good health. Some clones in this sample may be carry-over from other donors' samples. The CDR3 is CASSTGTVGNTIYF. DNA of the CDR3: TGTGCCAGCAGCACTGGGACAGTAGGAAACACCATATATTTT.